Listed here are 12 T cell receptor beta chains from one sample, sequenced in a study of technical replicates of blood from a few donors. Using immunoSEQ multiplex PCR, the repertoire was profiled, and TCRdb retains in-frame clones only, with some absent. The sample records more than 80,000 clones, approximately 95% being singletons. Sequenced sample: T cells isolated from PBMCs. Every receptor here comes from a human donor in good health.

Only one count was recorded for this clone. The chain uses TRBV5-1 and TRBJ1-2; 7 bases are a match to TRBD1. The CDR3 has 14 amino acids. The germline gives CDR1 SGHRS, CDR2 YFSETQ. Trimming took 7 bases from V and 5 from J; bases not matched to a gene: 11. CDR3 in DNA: TGCGCCAGCTACCTTACGACAGGGACGTATGGCTACACCTTC. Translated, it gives CASYLTTGTYGYTF.

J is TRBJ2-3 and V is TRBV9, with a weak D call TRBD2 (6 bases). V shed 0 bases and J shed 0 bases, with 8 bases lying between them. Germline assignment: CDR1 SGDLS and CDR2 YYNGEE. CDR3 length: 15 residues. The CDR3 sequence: CASSVVEGSTDTQYF. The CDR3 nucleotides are TGTGCCAGCAGCGTAGTGGAGGGTAGCACAGATACGCAGTATTTT.

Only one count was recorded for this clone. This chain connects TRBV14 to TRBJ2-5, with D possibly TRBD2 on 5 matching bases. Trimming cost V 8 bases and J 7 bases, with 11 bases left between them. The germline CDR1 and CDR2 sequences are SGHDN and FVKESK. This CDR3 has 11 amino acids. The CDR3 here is CASGSPGTQYF. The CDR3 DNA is TGTGCCAGCGGGAGCCCAGGGACCCAGTACTTC.

The CDR3 region has the DNA TGTGCCAGCCGGGGTACCGGGGCCAACGTCCTGACTTTC. Residues: CASRGTGANVLTF. This chain links TRBV28 with TRBJ2-6; tentative D call: TRBD2 (5 bases). The CDR3 consists of 13 residues. The ends were cut back, 8 bases at V and 4 bases at J, with 9 bases in the middle. Germline V gives CDR1 MDHEN, CDR2 SYDVKM.

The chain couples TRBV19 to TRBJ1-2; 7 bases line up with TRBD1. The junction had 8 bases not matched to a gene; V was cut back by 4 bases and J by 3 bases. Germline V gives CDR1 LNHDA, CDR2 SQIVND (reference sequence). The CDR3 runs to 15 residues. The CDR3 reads CASSNPRGKHYGYTF. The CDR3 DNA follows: TGTGCCAGTAGTAACCCCAGGGGGAAGCACTATGGCTACACCTTC. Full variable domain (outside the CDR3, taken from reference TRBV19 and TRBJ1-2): DGGITQSPKYLFRKEGQNVTLSCEQNLNHDAMYWYRQDPGQGLRLIYYSQIVNDFQKGDIAEGYSVSREKKESFPLTVTSAQKNPTAFYLCASSNPRGKHYGYTFGSGTRLTVV.

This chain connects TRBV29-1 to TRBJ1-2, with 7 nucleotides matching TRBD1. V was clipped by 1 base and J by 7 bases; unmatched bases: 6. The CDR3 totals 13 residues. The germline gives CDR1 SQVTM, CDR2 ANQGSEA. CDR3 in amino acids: CSVEGTGPVGYTF. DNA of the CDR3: TGCAGCGTTGAAGGGACAGGTCCGGTTGGCTACACCTTC.

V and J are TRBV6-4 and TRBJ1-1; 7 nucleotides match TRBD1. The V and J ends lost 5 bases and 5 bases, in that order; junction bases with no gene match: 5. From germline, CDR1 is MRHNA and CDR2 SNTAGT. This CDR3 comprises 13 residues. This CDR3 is CASSKTGETEAFF. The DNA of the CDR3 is TGTGCCAGCAGTAAAACAGGGGAGACTGAAGCTTTCTTT.

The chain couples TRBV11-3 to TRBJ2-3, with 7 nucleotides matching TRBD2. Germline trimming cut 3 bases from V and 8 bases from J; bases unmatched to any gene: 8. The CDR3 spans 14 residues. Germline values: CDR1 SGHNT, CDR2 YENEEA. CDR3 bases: TGTGCCAGCAGCTTCGCGGGACTAACGGGTACGCAGTATTTT. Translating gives CASSFAGLTGTQYF.

CDR3 loop: CASSFGTSMTQYF. CDR3 sequence (DNA): TGTGCCAGCAGTTTTGGGACTTCAATGACCCAGTACTTC. The chain is built from TRBV6-5 and TRBJ2-5, with a weak D call TRBD2 (6 bases). The CDR3 length is 13 residues. Per germline, CDR1 MNHEY and CDR2 SVGAGI. V gave up 4 bases and J gave up 7 bases, with 13 bases separating them.

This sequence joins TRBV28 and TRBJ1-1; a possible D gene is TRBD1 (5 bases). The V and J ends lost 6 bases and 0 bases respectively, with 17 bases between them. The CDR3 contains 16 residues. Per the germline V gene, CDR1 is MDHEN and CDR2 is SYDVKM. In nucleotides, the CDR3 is TGTGCCAGCAGCCCTTTGAGCGGGGCCATGAACACTGAAGCTTTCTTT. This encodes CASSPLSGAMNTEAFF.

CDR3 sequence reads: CASSVGARGHGEAFF. CDR3 DNA: TGTGCCAGCAGCGTAGGGGCCAGGGGGCATGGTGAAGCTTTCTTT. The rearrangement uses TRBV9 and TRBJ1-1, with TRBD1 matching 8 bases. The germline gives CDR1 SGDLS, CDR2 YYNGEE. CDR3 length: 15 amino acids. Losses at the gene ends were 0 bases for V and 7 bases for J; bases not matched to a gene: 8.

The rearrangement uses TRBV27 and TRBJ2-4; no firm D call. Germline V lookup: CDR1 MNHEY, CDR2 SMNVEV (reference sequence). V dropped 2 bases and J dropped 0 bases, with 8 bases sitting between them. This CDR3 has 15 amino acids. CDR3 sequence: CASSLGLRAKNIQYF. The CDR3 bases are TGTGCCAGCAGTTTAGGTCTTAGAGCCAAAAACATTCAGTACTTC.